This T cell receptor (beta chain) derives from a study of technical replicates of blood from a few donors. This clone was recorded a few times. The assay was immunoSEQ multiplex PCR, and TCRdb's table has in-frame clones only and misses some. The sample includes 40,000 to 65,000 clones, about 86% of them seen just once. Germline V gene sequence: CDR1 SGHAT, CDR2 FQNNGV. The V and J ends lost 2 bases and 2 bases respectively, with 6 bases between them. There are 13 residues in the CDR3. The TCR was taken from a human donor in good health. Some clones in this sample may be carry-over from other donors' samples. Sequencing was carried out using PBMCs. The genes are TRBV11-2 and TRBJ2-5; D not resolved. DNA of the CDR3: TGTGCCAGCAGCTTATGGCGGCAAGAGACCCAGTACTTC. Encoded protein: CASSLWRQETQYF.